These T cell receptor beta chains were read from a single sample in a study of T and B cells in COVID-19 patients. TCRdb ran MiXCR on the multiplex PCR reads and lists one entry per CDR3 protein. The sample lists under 20,000 distinct CDR3 sequences, 28% occurring once. Sequenced material: blood. These receptor sequences come from a human donor who had recovered from COVID-19. Both conserved end residues are part of each CDR3. A D gene is named only where the DNA matches it firmly. Size is stated for part of the rows, as once, few or many counts, or as a class when the clone is expanded.

v_call	d_call	j_call	clone_size	cdr3_nt	cdr3_aa
TRBV6-5	TRBD1	TRBJ2-3	-	TGTGCCAGCAGCCATGACAGGGGTAATTTGGCAGATACGCAGTATTTT	CASSHDRGNLADTQYF
TRBV6-1	TRBD1	TRBJ2-7	many	TGTGCCAGCAGAATTGACAGGGGGATTTTTTACGAGCAGTACTTC	CASRIDRGIFYEQYF
TRBV5-4	TRBD2	TRBJ2-2	medium-sized	TGTGCCAGCAGCTCCACTAGCGGGGGGTACACCGGGGAGCTGTTTTTT	CASSSTSGGYTGELFF
TRBV19	TRBD2	TRBJ2-1	medium-sized	TGTGCCAGTAGTCGGACTAGCGGACCGACCTACAATGAGCAGTTCTTC	CASSRTSGPTYNEQFF
TRBV18	-	TRBJ1-1	-	TGTGCCAGCTCACCGGCACAGAACATGAACACTGAAGCTTTCTTT	CASSPAQNMNTEAFF
TRBV19	-	TRBJ1-1	many	TGTGCCAGTAGCACTGGACAGCGAGTGAACACTGAAGCTTTCTTT	CASSTGQRVNTEAFF
TRBV6-5	TRBD1	TRBJ2-7	medium-sized	TGTGCCAGCATCGACAGGACAGGCTCCTACGAGCAGTACTTC	CASIDRTGSYEQYF
TRBV19	TRBD2	TRBJ2-3	medium-sized	TGTGCCAGTAGTATCGAGAGCGGGGGGGAAAGGGATACGCAGTATTTT	CASSIESGGERDTQYF
TRBV6-2/TRBV6-3	-	TRBJ2-3	few	TGTGCCAGCAGTTACCATACGTCCAGCACAGATACGCAGTATTTT	CASSYHTSSTDTQYF
TRBV10-1	TRBD2	TRBJ2-7	once	TGCGCCAGCTGGACCCTCGGCGGGGGACCTCCCTACGAGCAGTACTTC	CASWTLGGGPPYEQYF
TRBV5-5	-	TRBJ2-7	-	TGTGCCAGCAGCTTGGGGGTGACCGGAATGGGCTACGAGCAGTACTTC	CASSLGVTGMGYEQYF
TRBV6-1	TRBD1	TRBJ2-5	many	TGTGCCAGCAGTGAACTCGGGACAGAGCAAGAGACCCAGTACTTC	CASSELGTEQETQYF
TRBV6-5	TRBD1	TRBJ2-3	few	TGTGCCAGCGCCCGGGACAGGGGCCCCACAGATACGCAGTATTTT	CASARDRGPTDTQYF
TRBV19	TRBD1	TRBJ1-1	-	TGTGCCAGTAGTAGCCTGCCGGGACAGGGGGCGGCTGAAGCTTTCTTT	CASSSLPGQGAAEAFF
TRBV19	-	TRBJ1-2	medium-sized	TGTGCCAGTAGTATTGTGGGTATCAACTATGGCTACACCTTC	CASSIVGINYGYTF
TRBV6-5	-	TRBJ1-2	medium-sized	TGTGCCAGCAAACGTCTTGTGGGCGAGATCTATGGCTACACCTTC	CASKRLVGEIYGYTF
TRBV10-3	-	TRBJ1-2	few	TGTGCCATCAGTGTTGGTGATATGGGCTACACCTTC	CAISVGDMGYTF
TRBV6-2/TRBV6-3	-	TRBJ2-7	few	TGTGCCAGCAGACCTGGACTCGCCTACGAGCAGTACTTC	CASRPGLAYEQYF
TRBV29-1	-	TRBJ2-2	medium-sized	TGCAGCTTCCGAAACACCGGGGAGCTGTTTTTT	CSFRNTGELFF
TRBV5-4	-	TRBJ1-4	few	TGTGCCAGCAGCAAGGACAGAAATGAAAAACTGTTTTTT	CASSKDRNEKLFF
TRBV7-2	-	TRBJ2-5	-	TGTGCCAGCAGCTTTGGTCGGGCGGAGACCCAGTACTTC	CASSFGRAETQYF
TRBV6-5	-	TRBJ1-1	few	TGTGCCAGCAGTTACGCCAGTCAAGGCACTGAAGCTTTCTTT	CASSYASQGTEAFF
TRBV6-2/TRBV6-3	-	TRBJ1-1	-	TGTGTCAGCAGTTCCCCTTATAACACTGAAGCTTTCTTT	CVSSSPYNTEAFF
TRBV20-1	-	TRBJ2-7	-	TGCAGTGCTAGTATTCAGGCCCTTTCCTACGAGCAGTACTTC	CSASIQALSYEQYF
TRBV5-6	-	TRBJ2-3	-	TGTGCCAGCAGCCCGGGGTTGGAAAATACGCAGTATTTT	CASSPGLENTQYF
TRBV12-3/TRBV12-4	-	TRBJ2-3	few	TGTGCCAGCACCCCTGATATACAGAGCACAGATACGCAGTATTTT	CASTPDIQSTDTQYF
TRBV29-1	TRBD1	TRBJ1-1	-	TGCAGCGTTGAGACAGGGACCACTGAAGCTTTCTTT	CSVETGTTEAFF
TRBV24-1	-	TRBJ1-6	few	TGTGCCACCAGTGTCGGGAAGGATAATTCACCCCTCCACTTT	CATSVGKDNSPLHF
TRBV7-2	TRBD2	TRBJ2-3	few	TGTGCCAGCAGCTCTCTTAGCGGGGTGGTGGATACGCAGTATTTT	CASSSLSGVVDTQYF
TRBV7-9	-	TRBJ1-6	once	TGTGCCAGCAGCACGACCCGGGGACATTGGAATTCACCCCTCCACTTT	CASSTTRGHWNSPLHF
TRBV12-3/TRBV12-4	TRBD1	TRBJ2-7	many	TGTGCCAGCAGTTTAGAGACAGGGTTGAGCGAGCAGTACTTC	CASSLETGLSEQYF
TRBV19	TRBD1	TRBJ1-2	many	TGTGCCAGTAGTATGGGGACAGTTGGCTACACCTTC	CASSMGTVGYTF
TRBV7-2	-	TRBJ2-7	few	TGTGCCAGCAGCCAGCCGGGGCACTACGAGCAGTACTTC	CASSQPGHYEQYF
TRBV27	-	TRBJ1-2	-	TGTGCCAGCAGTTCGGGCAGCCGATACTATGGCTACACCTTC	CASSSGSRYYGYTF
TRBV7-9	-	TRBJ2-2	-	TGTGCCAGCAGCTTAGTAGGGGAGGAGCTGTTTTTT	CASSLVGEELFF
TRBV5-1	-	TRBJ2-7	few	TGCGCCAGCAGCTTGGGGACCGAGTCCTACGAGCAGTACTTC	CASSLGTESYEQYF
TRBV5-1	TRBD1	TRBJ1-1	-	TGCGCCAGCAGCCCTAAAGACAGGGCCACTGAAGCTTTCTTT	CASSPKDRATEAFF
TRBV12-3/TRBV12-4	-	TRBJ1-2	many	TGTGCCAGCAGTTCGCGTGAGAGCTATGGCTACACCTTC	CASSSRESYGYTF
TRBV5-1	-	TRBJ1-1	-	TGCGCCAGCAGCTTGGCGGTGACAGCTGAAGCTTTCTTT	CASSLAVTAEAFF
TRBV12-3/TRBV12-4	-	TRBJ2-5	many	TGTGCCAGCAGTTTGGGGTGGCAAGAGACCCAGTACTTC	CASSLGWQETQYF
TRBV19	TRBD1	TRBJ2-7	medium-sized	TGTGCCAGTAGTAATACCGGGACAGGCTCCTACGAGCAGTACTTC	CASSNTGTGSYEQYF
TRBV24-1	-	TRBJ1-2	-	TGTGCCACCAGTGAATCCACAGGGAATGGCTACACCTTC	CATSESTGNGYTF
TRBV21-1	-	TRBJ2-7	-	TGTGCCAGCCTATACTATGGACAGGGAACCTACGAGCAGTACTTC	CASLYYGQGTYEQYF